Given below is one T cell receptor beta chain in context. Its antigen is undetermined. This specimen belongs to a study of T cells in Graves' hyperthyroidism and ophthalmopathy. The study's findings and limits: Blood also held most thyroid clonotypes expanded beyond 0.001.

Template material for amplifying TCR beta CDR3 regions consisted of RNA transcripts. The HTBI primer set served for first-round RT-PCR of the TCR CDR3. TCRdb re-called the multiplex PCR reads through MiXCR, storing one row per CDR3 protein. The sample consists of 800,000 or so distinct CDR3 sequences, around 38% of them appearing once. Germline V gene sequence: CDR1 SNHLY, CDR2 FYNNEI. V lost 7 bases, J lost 4 bases, and 11 bases lay in between. CDR3 length: 12 amino acids. When ophthalmopathy did not progress within 18 months, Graves' hyperthyroidism was considered stable. For the diagnoses, clinical symptoms, serum thyroxine and TRAb, thyroid ultrasound and orbital computed tomography were used.

This TCR derives from a man between 18 and 35 years old with Graves' hyperthyroidism. The sample consisted of blood. The chain has TRBV2 and TRBJ2-7; D may be TRBD1 (6 bases). The CDR3 protein is CASIEGGYEQYF. The CDR3, as DNA: TGTGCCAGCATCGAAGGGGGTTACGAGCAGTACTTC.